Listed below are T cell receptor beta chains from one sample, sequenced in a study of early T cells in non-severe SARS-CoV-2 infection. In TCRdb, the 5' RACE reads were re-called with MiXCR into one record per CDR3 protein. This sample has approximately 56,000 distinct CDR3 sequences, with approximately 9.9% found just once. Sequenced input: whole blood. All receptors come from an adult who was a healthcare worker with PCR-confirmed SARS-CoV-2 infection or an uninfected control (not recorded which). CDR3s include the opening cysteine and the closing phenylalanine or tryptophan. D genes are given only for firm matches.

J: TRBJ1-2; D: NA; V: TRBV7-3; CDR3: CASSATQFESYTF
J: TRBJ2-7; D: NA; V: TRBV4-2; CDR3: CASSLRVAGDYEQYF
J: TRBJ2-5; D: NA; V: TRBV9; CDR3: CASSTDSFRETQYF
J: TRBJ2-5; D: NA; V: TRBV7-2; CDR3: CASRSAETQYF
J: TRBJ1-1; D: TRBD1; V: TRBV25-1; CDR3: CASSATGENTEAFF
J: TRBJ2-4; D: NA; V: TRBV7-3; CDR3: CASCLGGGSCIQYF
J: TRBJ2-2; D: TRBD2; V: TRBV9; CDR3: CASSVGLARTGELFF
J: TRBJ2-2; D: NA; V: TRBV5-4; CDR3: CASSLRDELFF
J: TRBJ2-1; D: NA; V: TRBV28; CDR3: CASRGRVQFF
J: TRBJ2-3; D: NA; V: TRBV4-1; CDR3: CASSQDAGDSTDTQYF
J: TRBJ1-2; D: NA; V: TRBV28; CDR3: CASSSRRRGYTF
J: TRBJ2-7; D: NA; V: TRBV28; CDR3: CASSTPGRHSEQYF
J: TRBJ2-7; D: TRBD1; V: TRBV20-1; CDR3: CSSQRQGMGEQYF
J: TRBJ1-3; D: NA; V: TRBV6-1; CDR3: CATTPVNNGNTIYF
J: TRBJ1-2; D: NA; V: TRBV6-6; CDR3: CASLLSGGANYGYTF
J: TRBJ2-3; D: NA; V: TRBV7-8; CDR3: CASSRLGSASPDTQYF
J: TRBJ2-1; D: NA; V: TRBV11-3; CDR3: CASSLGRKNLEQFF
J: TRBJ1-1; D: NA; V: TRBV7-3; CDR3: CASSANVDTEAFF
J: TRBJ1-1; D: NA; V: TRBV5-5; CDR3: CAGDEAPRAFF
J: TRBJ2-2; D: NA; V: TRBV29-1; CDR3: CSARKDGELFF
J: TRBJ2-1; D: NA; V: TRBV6-5; CDR3: CASSYSSPFSSSYNEQFF
J: TRBJ2-7; D: NA; V: TRBV29-1; CDR3: CSVVLGPGEQYF